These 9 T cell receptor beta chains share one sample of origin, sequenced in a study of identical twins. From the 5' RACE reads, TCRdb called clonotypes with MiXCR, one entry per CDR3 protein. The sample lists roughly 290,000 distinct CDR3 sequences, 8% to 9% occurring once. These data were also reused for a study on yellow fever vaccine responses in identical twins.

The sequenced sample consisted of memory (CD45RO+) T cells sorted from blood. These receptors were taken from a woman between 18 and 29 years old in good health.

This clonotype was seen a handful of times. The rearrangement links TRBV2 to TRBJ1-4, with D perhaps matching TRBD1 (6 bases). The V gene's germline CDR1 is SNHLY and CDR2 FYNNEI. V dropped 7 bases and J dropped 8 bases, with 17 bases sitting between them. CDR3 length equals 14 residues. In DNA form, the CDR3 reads TGTGCCAGCAAGGGGGACACCGGGACGGAAAAACTGTTTTTT. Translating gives CASKGDTGTEKLFF. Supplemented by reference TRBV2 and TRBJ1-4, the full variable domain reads EPEVTQTPSHQVTQMGQEVILRCVPISNHLYFYWYRQILGQKVEFLVSFYNNEISEKSEIFDDQFSVERPDGSNFTLKIRSTKLEDSAMYFCASKGDTGTEKLFFGSGTQLSVL.

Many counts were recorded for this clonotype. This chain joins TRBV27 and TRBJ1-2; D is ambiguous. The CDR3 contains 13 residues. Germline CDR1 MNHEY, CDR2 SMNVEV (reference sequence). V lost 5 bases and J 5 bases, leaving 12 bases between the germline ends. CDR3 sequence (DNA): TGTGCCAGCAGTAGCACCCCTTTTTATGGCTACACCTTC. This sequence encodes CASSSTPFYGYTF.

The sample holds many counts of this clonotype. The CDR3 protein is CATSRARQGYNEQFF. CDR3 coding DNA: TGTGCCACCAGCAGAGCCAGACAGGGCTACAATGAGCAGTTCTTC. The V and J genes are TRBV15 and TRBJ2-1; TRBD1 matches 7 bases. CDR1 and CDR2 from the germline V gene are LNHNV and YYDKDF (reference sequence). Trimming at V came to 1 base and at J to 3 bases, leaving 3 bases not matched to a gene. The CDR3 runs 15 residues.

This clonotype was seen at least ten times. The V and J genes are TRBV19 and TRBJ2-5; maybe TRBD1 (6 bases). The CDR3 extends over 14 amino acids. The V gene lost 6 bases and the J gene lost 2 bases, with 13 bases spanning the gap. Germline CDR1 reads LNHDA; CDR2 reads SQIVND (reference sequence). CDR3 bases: TGTGCCAGTAGCCTCAGGGGTTATCAAGAGACCCAGTACTTC. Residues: CASSLRGYQETQYF.

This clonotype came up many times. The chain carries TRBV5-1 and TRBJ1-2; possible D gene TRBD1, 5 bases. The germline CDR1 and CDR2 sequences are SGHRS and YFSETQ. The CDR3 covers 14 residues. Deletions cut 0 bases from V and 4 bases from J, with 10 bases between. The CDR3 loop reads CASSLDRTVYGYTF. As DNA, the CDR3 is TGCGCCAGCAGCTTGGACAGGACCGTCTATGGCTACACCTTC.

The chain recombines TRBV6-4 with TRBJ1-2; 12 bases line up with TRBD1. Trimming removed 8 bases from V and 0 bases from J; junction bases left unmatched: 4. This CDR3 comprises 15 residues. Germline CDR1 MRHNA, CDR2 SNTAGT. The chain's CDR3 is CASPGQGATNYGYTF. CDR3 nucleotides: TGTGCCAGCCCGGGACAGGGGGCCACTAACTATGGCTACACCTTC.

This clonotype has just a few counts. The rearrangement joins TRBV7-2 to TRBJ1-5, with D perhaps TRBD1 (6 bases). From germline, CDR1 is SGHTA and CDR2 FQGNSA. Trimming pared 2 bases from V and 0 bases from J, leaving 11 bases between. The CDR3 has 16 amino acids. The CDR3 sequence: CASSLLGQNSNQPQHF. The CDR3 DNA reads TGTGCCAGCAGCTTATTGGGACAAAATAGCAATCAGCCCCAGCATTTT.

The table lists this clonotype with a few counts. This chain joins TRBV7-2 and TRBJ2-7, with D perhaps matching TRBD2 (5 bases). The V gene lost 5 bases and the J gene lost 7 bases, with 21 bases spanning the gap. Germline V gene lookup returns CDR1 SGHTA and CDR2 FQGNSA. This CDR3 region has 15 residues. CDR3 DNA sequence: TGTGCCAGCAGCCCCGACTACGGCGTAGGATGGGAGCAGTACTTC. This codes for CASSPDYGVGWEQYF.

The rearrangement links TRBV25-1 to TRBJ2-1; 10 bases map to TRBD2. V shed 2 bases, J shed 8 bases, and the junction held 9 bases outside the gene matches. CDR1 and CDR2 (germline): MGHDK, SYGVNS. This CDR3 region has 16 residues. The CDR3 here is CASSEPSGGSSDEQFF. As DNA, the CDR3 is TGTGCCAGCAGTGAACCTAGCGGGGGCTCCAGTGATGAGCAGTTCTTC.